This T cell receptor (beta chain) was retrieved from a study of blood T cell repertoires in COVID-19 (dated by TCRdb to 2020 to 2022). As for the study more broadly: The collaborator samples originated in the United States, Italy and Spain and spanned the acute and convalescent phases of COVID-19. The material from the prospective study consisted of cDNA or gDNA derived from T cells, B-cell-depleted T cells, or PBMCs. The dataset comprised deeply sampled blood TCRbeta repertoires from subjects exposed to, actively infected with, or recovered from COVID-19. A freely available public database, intended as a resource for researchers studying the immune response to SARS-CoV-2, is where the repertoires were released. The samples were drawn from two sources: the first 160 participants of the ongoing ImmuneRACE study, and 1,000 to 1,500 subjects contributed by 6 global collaborators. Nearly every sample came with metadata listing a de-identified subject ID, COVID-19 status, age in years and sex. HLA class I and class II types, where available, came from metadata supplied by the sample provider rather than from assay-based typing.

The CDR3 starts with the cysteine, ends with the phenylalanine, and has 15 residues. Only the CDR3 DNA is retained, 45 bases long and in frame from the first base. CDR1 is given as MRHNA and CDR2 as SNTAGT, both from the germline V gene. Trimming removed 0 bases from V and 8 bases from J, leaving 14 bases between the germline ends. Remarks on this clone: Its target antigen remains unknown. No base-level quality is on record; no much larger clone is a single base apart.

Each collaborating institution followed its own protocols to collect whole blood in K2EDTA tubes. Collaborator samples were shipped for TCRbeta analysis as frozen whole blood, isolated PBMCs, or DNA extracted from either sample type. TCRbeta CDR3 regions were amplified from genomic DNA using the immunoSEQ Assay, a bias-controlled multiplex PCR. The authors' analysis ran thus. Nucleated cell counts per sample were estimated from amplification of reference gene primers within the assay. To quantify the absolute abundance of each unique TCRbeta CDR3 rearrangement, sequence reads were collapsed and filtered. For each sample, productive Simpson clonality was calculated as the square root of Simpson's diversity index across productive rearrangements. In its TCRdb copy, this immuneACCESS table keeps in-frame sequences only and misses some clones. Where compared with another copy, unresolved V genes explain less than half of these, and the others have no known cause. That table furnishes V, J and clone size, whereas the DNA furnished D and trimming. Across this sample there are tens of thousands of clones, with roughly four fifths seen only once. The biggest ten clones account for about 30% of the sample.

The research as a whole found: The amount of clinical and demographic metadata varied by source and participant and was provided uncurated.

This chain is built from TRBV6-4 and TRBJ2-1; the D gene is perhaps TRBD2, from 7 matching bases. Sequencing input: peripheral blood. The receptor was derived from a man between 65 and 79 years old with acute or convalescent COVID-19. The CDR3 loop reads CASSDSVRGADEQFF. The DNA reads as follows: TGTGCCAGCAGTGACTCAGTTCGGGGGGCGGATGAGCAGTTCTTC.